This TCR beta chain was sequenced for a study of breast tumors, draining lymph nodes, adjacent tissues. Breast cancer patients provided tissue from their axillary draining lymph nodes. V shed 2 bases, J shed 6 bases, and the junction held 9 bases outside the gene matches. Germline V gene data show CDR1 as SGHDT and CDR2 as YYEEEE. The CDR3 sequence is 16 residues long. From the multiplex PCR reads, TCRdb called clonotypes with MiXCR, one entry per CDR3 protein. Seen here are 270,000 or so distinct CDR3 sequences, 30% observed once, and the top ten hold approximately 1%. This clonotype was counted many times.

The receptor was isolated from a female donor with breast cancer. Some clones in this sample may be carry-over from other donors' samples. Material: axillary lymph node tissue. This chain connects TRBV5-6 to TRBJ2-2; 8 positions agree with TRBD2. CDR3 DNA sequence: TGTGCCAGCAGCTTACTGGCAACGGGAGGGTCCGGGGAGCTGTTTTTT. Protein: CASSLLATGGSGELFF. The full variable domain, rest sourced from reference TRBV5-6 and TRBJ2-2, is DAGVTQSPTHLIKTRGQQVTLRCSPKSGHDTVSWYQQALGQGPQFIFQYYEEEERQRGNFPDRFSGHQFPNYSSELNVNALLLGDSALYLCASSLLATGGSGELFFGEGSRLTVL.